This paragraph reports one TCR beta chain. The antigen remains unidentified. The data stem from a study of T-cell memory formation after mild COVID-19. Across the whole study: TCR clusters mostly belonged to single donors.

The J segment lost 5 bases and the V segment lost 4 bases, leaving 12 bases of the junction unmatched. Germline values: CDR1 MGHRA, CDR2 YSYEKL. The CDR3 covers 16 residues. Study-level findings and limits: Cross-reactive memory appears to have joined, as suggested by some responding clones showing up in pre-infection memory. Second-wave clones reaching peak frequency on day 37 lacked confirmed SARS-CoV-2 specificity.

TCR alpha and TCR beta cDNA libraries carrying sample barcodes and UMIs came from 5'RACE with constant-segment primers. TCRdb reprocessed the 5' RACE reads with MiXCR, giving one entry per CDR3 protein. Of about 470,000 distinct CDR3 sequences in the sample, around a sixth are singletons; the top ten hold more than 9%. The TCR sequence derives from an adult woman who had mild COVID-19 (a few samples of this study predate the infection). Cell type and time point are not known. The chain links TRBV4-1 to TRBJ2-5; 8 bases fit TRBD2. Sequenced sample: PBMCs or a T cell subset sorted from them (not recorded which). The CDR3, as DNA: TGCGCCAGCAGCCTAGGGAAGCGGGGGACAACTGAGACCCAGTACTTC. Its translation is CASSLGKRGTTETQYF.